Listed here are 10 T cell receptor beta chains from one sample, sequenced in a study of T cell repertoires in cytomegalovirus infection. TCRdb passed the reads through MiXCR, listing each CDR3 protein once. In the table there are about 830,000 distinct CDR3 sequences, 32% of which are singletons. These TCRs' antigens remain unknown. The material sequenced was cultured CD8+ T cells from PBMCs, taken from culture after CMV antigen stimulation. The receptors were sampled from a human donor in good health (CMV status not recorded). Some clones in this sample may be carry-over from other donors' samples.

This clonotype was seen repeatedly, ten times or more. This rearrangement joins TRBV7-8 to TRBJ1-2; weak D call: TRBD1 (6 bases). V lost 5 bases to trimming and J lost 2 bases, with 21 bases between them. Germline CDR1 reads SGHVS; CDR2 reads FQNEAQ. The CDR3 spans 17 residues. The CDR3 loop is CASSLGGWGHENYGYTF. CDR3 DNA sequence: TGTGCCAGCAGCCTAGGCGGTTGGGGGCATGAGAACTATGGCTACACCTTC.

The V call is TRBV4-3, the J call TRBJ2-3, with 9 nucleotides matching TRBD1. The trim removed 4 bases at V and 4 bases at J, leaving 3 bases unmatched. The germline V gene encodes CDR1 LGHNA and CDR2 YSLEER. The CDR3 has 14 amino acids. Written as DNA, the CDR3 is TGCGCCAGCAGCCGGGACAGGGTATCAGATACGCAGTATTTT. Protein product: CASSRDRVSDTQYF.

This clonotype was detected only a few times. CDR3 residues: CASSYSGQAFFYGYTF. The CDR3 DNA reads TGTGCCAGCAGTTACTCGGGACAGGCGTTTTTCTATGGCTACACCTTC. The chain employs TRBV6-5 and TRBJ1-2, with 8 bases that match TRBD1. The CDR3 has 16 residues. The V segment lost 0 bases and the J segment 4 bases; nucleotides outside the gene matches: 7. Germline values: CDR1 MNHEY, CDR2 SVGAGI.

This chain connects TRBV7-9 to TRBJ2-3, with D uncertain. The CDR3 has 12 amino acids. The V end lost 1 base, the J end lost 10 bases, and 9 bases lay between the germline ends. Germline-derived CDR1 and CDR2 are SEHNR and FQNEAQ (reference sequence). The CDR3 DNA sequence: TGTGCCAGCAGCTTAGGTGGAAGCGCGCAGTATTTT. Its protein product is CASSLGGSAQYF. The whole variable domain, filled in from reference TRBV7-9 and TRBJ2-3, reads DTGVSQNPRHKITKRGQNVTFRCDPISEHNRLYWYRQTLGQGPEFLTYFQNEAQLEKSRLLSDRFSAERPKGSFSTLEIQRTEQGDSAMYLCASSLGGSAQYFGPGTRLTVL.

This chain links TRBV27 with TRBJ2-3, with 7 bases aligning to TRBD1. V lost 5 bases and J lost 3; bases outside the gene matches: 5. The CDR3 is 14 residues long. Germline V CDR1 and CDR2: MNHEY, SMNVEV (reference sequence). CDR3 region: CASSHGTVTDTQYF. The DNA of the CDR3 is TGTGCCAGCAGTCACGGGACAGTGACAGATACGCAGTATTTT.

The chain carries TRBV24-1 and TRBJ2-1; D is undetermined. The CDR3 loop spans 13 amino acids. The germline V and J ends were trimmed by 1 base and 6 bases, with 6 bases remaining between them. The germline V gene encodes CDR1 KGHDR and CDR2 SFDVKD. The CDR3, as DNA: TGTGCCACCAGTGATTTTAACAGCAATGAGCAGTTCTTC. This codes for CATSDFNSNEQFF.

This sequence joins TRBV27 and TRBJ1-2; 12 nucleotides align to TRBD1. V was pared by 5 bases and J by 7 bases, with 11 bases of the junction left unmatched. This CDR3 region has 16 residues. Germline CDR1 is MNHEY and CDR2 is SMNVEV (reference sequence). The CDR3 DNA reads TGTGCCAGCAGTGCCTCCGGGACAGGGGGCGCATTTGGCTACACCTTC. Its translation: CASSASGTGGAFGYTF.

CDR3 DNA sequence: TGTGCCAGCAGCGGACAGGGGGCGGGGGCAGATACGCAGTATTTT. Amino acids: CASSGQGAGADTQYF. The gene calls are TRBV9 and TRBJ2-3; 10 nucleotides match TRBD1. CDR3 length: 15 amino acids. Germline values: CDR1 SGDLS, CDR2 YYNGEE. Trimming cost V 3 bases and J 4 bases; bases outside gene matches: 5.

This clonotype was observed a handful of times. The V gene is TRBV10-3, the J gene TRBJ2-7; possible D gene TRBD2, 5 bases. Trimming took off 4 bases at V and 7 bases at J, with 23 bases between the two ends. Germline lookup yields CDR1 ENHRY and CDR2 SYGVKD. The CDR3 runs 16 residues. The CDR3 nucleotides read TGTGCCATCAGTGGCCCCGAGGGAAAGCGGTCGGGAGAGCAGTACTTC. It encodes CAISGPEGKRSGEQYF.

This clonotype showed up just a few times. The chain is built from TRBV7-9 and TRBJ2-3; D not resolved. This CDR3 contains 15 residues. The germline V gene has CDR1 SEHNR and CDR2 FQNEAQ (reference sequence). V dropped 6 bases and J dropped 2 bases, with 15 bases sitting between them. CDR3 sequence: CASSSTQYDTDTQYF. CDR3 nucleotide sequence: TGTGCCAGCAGTTCTACTCAGTACGACACAGATACGCAGTATTTT.